One TCR beta chain is described in this entry. The record originates from a study of blood T cell repertoires in COVID-19. Study as a whole: Acute and convalescent COVID-19 samples came from the United States, Italy and Spain. Nucleic acid was either cDNA or gDNA, and it came from T cells, B-cell-depleted T cells, or PBMCs.

In the study's own analysis: How many nucleated cells were present was estimated from reference gene primer amplification. Method: immunoSEQ multiplex PCR; TCRdb's copy keeps in-frame clones and lacks some. V and J calls and clone size come straight from that table; D and trimming were deduced from the DNA. The sample holds 25,000 or so clones, around 83% seen once. Trimming left V 3 bases short and J 5 bases short, with 17 bases between. This CDR3 comprises 15 residues. Looked up from germline, CDR1 is SGDLS and CDR2 is YYNGEE. This sequence originates from a man aged 65 to 79 with acute or convalescent COVID-19. This chain links TRBV9 with TRBJ1-1; TRBD1 might be the D (6 bases). Specimen: peripheral blood. CDR3 nucleotides: TGTGCCAGCAGCGACGCCAGGGGTGGGAATACTGAAGCTTTCTTT. It translates to CASSDARGGNTEAFF.